This T cell receptor (beta chain) was identified in a study of blood T cells in healthy people across ages. A J-beta primer mix and a sample-barcoded 5' primer were used in a second PCR of roughly 6 to 11 cycles. TCRdb analysed the 5' RACE reads with MiXCR anew, one entry per CDR3 protein. This sample has 600,000 to 1,000,000 distinct CDR3 sequences, with 20% to 25% found just once. The CDR3 contains 15 residues. Germline trimming cut 0 bases from V and 8 bases from J; bases unmatched to any gene: 8. Germline V gene sequence: CDR1 DFQATT, CDR2 SNEGSKA (reference sequence). The study recruited healthy Caucasian donors from Russia who were aged roughly 6 to 95. The same data also contributed to another study, on T cells of mothers and their children.

Input material: blood. This TCR was sampled from a boy aged 5 to 17 in good health. The chain employs TRBV20-1 and TRBJ1-4, with 8 bases aligning to TRBD1. This CDR3 reads CSARDWAGGVEKLFF. The CDR3 DNA reads TGCAGTGCTAGAGATTGGGCAGGGGGCGTCGAAAAACTGTTTTTT.